Ten or more counts support the clone carrying this T cell receptor beta chain. The entry originates in a study of neurological immune-mediated disorders. The cDNA came from 5'RACE, which used 10-nucleotide random UMIs. From the 5' RACE reads, TCRdb called clonotypes with MiXCR, one entry per CDR3 protein. Of 20,000 to 30,000 distinct CDR3 sequences in the sample, 13% were seen once. Germline CDR1 and CDR2: MNHNY and SVGAGI (reference sequence). Trimming cost V 0 bases and J 0 bases, with 9 bases left between them. The CDR3 runs 16 residues. Input material: PBMCs. The genes are TRBV6-6 and TRBJ2-1; tentative D call: TRBD2 (6 bases). The sequence was collected from a woman in her sixties or seventies with HTLV-1-associated myelopathy (HAM/TSP). Here the CDR3 DNA reads TGTGCCAGCAGTTACTCACCGCGGGACTCCTACAATGAGCAGTTCTTC. As protein: CASSYSPRDSYNEQFF.